This record concerns one TCR beta chain sequence. Its specificity is not known. Primed by a sample-barcoded 5' primer and a J-beta primer mix, a second PCR proceeded for about 6 to 12 cycles. In TCRdb, the 5' RACE reads were re-called with MiXCR into one record per CDR3 protein. The repertoire holds about 970,000 distinct CDR3 sequences, with just over 50% as singletons. This sample is part of a study of blood T cells in healthy people across ages. Findings and limits, study-wide: More naive CD4+ cells and higher diversity marked long-lived donors relative to aged donors.

CDR1 is DFQATT, CDR2 SNEGSKA, per germline (reference sequence). This CDR3 spans 14 amino acids. With 6 bases clipped from V and 3 bases from J, the junction kept 11 bases outside the gene matches. The chain combines TRBV20-1 with TRBJ2-7; TRBD1 matches 7 bases. Sequencing input: blood. This TCR came from a woman aged 60-75 years in good health. The CDR3 DNA follows: TGCAGTGCCTGGGACCGGGACAGATACTACGAGCAGTACTTC. Amino acids: CSAWDRDRYYEQYF.